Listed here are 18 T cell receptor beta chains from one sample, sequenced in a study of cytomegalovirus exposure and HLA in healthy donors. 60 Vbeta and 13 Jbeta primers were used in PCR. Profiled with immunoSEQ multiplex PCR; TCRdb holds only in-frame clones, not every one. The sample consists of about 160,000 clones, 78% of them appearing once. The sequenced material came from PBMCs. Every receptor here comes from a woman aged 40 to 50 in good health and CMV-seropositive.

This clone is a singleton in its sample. CDR3 DNA: TGTGCCAGCAGCGCAGACTATTATGAGCAGTTCTTC. It yields the protein CASSADYYEQFF. This chain connects TRBV9 to TRBJ2-1; possible D gene TRBD2, 5 bases. The CDR3 contains 12 residues. The V end lost 3 bases, the J end lost 8 bases, and 9 bases lay between the germline ends. CDR1 SGDLS and CDR2 YYNGEE come from the germline V gene.

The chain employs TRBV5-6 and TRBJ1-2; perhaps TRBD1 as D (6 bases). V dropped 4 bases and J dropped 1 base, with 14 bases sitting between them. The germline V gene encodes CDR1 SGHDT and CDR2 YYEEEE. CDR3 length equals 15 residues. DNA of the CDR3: TGTGCCAGCAGCGGCAGGGGTGGGTTTAACTATGGCTACACCTTC. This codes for CASSGRGGFNYGYTF.

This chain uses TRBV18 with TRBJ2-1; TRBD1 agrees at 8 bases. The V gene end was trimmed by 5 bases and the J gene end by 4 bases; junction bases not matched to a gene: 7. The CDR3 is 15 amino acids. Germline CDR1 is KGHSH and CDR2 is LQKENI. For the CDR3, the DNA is TGTGCCAGCTCAACTGGTCGGGACAGGTACAATGAGCAGTTCTTC. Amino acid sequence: CASSTGRDRYNEQFF.

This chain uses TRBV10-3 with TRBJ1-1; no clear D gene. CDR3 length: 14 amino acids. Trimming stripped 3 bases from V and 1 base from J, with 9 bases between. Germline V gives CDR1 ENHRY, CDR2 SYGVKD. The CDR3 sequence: CAISDDTENTEAFF. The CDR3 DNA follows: TGTGCCATCAGTGACGACACCGAGAACACTGAAGCTTTCTTT.

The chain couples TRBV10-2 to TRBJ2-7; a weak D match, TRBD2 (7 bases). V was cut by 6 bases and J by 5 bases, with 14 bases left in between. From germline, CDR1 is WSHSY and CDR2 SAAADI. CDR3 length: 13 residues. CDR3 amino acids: CASREGGENEQYF. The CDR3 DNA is TGCGCCAGCAGAGAGGGGGGGGAGAACGAGCAGTACTTC.

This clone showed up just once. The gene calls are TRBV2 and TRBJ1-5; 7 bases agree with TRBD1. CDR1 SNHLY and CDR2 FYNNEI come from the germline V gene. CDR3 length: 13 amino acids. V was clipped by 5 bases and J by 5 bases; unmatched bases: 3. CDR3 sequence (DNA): TGTGCCAGCAGTACAGGGGACCATCAGCCCCAGCATTTT. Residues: CASSTGDHQPQHF. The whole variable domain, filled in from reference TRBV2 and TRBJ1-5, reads EPEVTQTPSHQVTQMGQEVILRCVPISNHLYFYWYRQILGQKVEFLVSFYNNEISEKSEIFDDQFSVERPDGSNFTLKIRSTKLEDSAMYFCASSTGDHQPQHFGDGTRLSIL.

The CDR3 DNA follows: TGTGCCACCAGCAGAGATCTGTCGGACAGGGGGCGCGCGCAGTACTTC. It encodes CATSRDLSDRGRAQYF. This chain connects TRBV15 to TRBJ2-7, with 11 nucleotides matching TRBD1. The V gene's germline CDR1 is LNHNV and CDR2 YYDKDF (reference sequence). The CDR3 contains 16 residues. The V segment lost 0 bases and the J segment 9 bases; nucleotides outside the gene matches: 10.

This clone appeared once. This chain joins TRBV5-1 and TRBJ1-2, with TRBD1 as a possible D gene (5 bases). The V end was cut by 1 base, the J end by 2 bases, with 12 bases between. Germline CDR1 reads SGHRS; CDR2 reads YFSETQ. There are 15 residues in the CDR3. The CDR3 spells CASSLLVGENYGYTF. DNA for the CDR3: TGCGCCAGCAGCTTGTTAGTAGGGGAAAACTATGGCTACACCTTC.

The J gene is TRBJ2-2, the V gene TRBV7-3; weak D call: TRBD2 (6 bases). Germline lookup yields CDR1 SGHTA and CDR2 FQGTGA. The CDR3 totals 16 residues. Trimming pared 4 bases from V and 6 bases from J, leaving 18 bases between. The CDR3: CASSSGLGRGSGELFF. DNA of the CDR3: TGTGCCAGCAGCTCGGGACTGGGACGGGGTTCCGGGGAGCTGTTTTTT.

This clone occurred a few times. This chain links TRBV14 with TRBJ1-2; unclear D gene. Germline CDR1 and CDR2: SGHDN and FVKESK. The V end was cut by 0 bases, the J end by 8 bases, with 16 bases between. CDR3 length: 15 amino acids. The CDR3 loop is CASSQDSHRTGGYTF. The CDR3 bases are TGTGCCAGCAGCCAAGATAGCCATCGCACGGGGGGCTACACCTTC. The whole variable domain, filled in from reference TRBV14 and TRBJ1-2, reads EAGVTQFPSHSVIEKGQTVTLRCDPISGHDNLYWYRRVMGKEIKFLLHFVKESKQDESGMPNNRFLAERTGGTYSTLKVQPAELEDSGVYFCASSQDSHRTGGYTFGSGTRLTVV.

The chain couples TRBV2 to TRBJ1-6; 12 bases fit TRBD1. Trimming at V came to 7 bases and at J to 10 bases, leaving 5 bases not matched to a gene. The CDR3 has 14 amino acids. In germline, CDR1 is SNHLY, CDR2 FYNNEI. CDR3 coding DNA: TGTGCCAGCACGGGACAGGGGGCAAGATCACCCCTCCACTTT. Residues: CASTGQGARSPLHF.

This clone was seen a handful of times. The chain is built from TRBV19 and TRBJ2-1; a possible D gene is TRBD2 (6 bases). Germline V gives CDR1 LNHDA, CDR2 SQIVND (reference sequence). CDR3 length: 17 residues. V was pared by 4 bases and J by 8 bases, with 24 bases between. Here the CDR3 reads CASSTSQRALFLDEQFF. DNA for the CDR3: TGTGCCAGTAGTACTTCTCAGCGGGCCCTCTTTCTGGATGAGCAGTTCTTC.

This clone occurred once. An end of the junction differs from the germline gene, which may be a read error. The chain's CDR3 is CSVEDRGTAPLF. In DNA form, the CDR3 reads TGCAGCGTTGAAGATCGCGGGACCGCTCCGTTATTC. The chain is built from TRBV29-1 and TRBJ2-7; D is possibly TRBD2 (6 bases). The CDR3 consists of 12 residues. The germline CDR1 and CDR2 sequences are SQVTM and ANQGSEA.

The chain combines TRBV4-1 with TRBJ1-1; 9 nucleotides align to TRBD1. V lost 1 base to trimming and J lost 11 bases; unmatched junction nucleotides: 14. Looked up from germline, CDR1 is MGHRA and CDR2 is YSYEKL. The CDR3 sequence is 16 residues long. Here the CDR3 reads CASSQVNPDRGPRAFF. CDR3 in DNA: TGCGCCAGCAGCCAAGTAAATCCGGACAGGGGACCCCGCGCTTTCTTT.

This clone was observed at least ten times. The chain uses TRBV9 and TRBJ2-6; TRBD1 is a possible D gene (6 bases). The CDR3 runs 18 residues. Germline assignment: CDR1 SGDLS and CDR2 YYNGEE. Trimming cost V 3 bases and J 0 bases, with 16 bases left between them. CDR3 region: CASSDNRDMSSGANVLTF. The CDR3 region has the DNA TGTGCCAGCAGCGACAACAGGGACATGAGCTCTGGGGCCAACGTCCTGACTTTC.

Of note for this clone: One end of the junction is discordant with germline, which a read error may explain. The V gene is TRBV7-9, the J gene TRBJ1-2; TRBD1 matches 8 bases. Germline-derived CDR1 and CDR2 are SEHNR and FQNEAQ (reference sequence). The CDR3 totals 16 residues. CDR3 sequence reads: CSSSLGGAGGQYGYTF. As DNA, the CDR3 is TGTTCCAGCAGCTTGGGGGGCGCAGGGGGCCAATATGGCTACACCTTC.

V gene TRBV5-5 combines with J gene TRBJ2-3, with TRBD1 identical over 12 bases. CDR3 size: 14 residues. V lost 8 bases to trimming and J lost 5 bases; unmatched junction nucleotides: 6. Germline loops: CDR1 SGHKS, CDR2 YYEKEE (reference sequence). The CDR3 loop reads CASGDRGQQDTQYF. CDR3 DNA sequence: TGTGCCAGTGGGGACAGGGGGCAGCAAGATACGCAGTATTTT. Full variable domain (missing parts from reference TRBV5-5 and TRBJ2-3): DAGVTQSPTHLIKTRGQQVTLRCSPISGHKSVSWYQQVLGQGPQFIFQYYEKEERGRGNFPDRFSARQFPNYSSELNVNALLLGDSALYLCASGDRGQQDTQYFGPGTRLTVL.

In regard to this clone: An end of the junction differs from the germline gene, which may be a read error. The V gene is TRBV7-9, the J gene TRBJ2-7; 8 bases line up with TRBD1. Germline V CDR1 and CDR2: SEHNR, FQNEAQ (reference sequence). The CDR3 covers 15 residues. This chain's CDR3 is CSSSQTGDRGYEQYF. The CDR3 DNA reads TGTTCCAGCAGCCAAACGGGAGACAGGGGCTACGAGCAGTACTTC.